One T cell receptor beta chain is described in this entry. Its antigen is not known. CDR1 MDHEN and CDR2 SYDVKM come from the germline V gene. The CDR3 runs to 13 residues. Trimming pared 5 bases from V and 9 bases from J, leaving 17 bases between. The data were obtained in a study of T cell repertoires in cytomegalovirus infection. Across the study: Recently described HLA-C-restricted plus well-studied HLA-B-restricted CMV epitopes were used. Evidence of both CMV infection and a matching HLA type came from public TCR beta signatures.

MiXCR was run by TCRdb on the reads, yielding one entry per CDR3 protein. The sample shows about 350,000 distinct CDR3 sequences, about 35% of them seen only once. Broader study findings: Identification of carriers of CMV plus the relevant HLA was performed using cumulative public TCR beta family frequency. Predominance within the ex vivo response was attributable to HLA-C-restricted CMV-specific TCR beta clonotypes.

The TCR sequence derives from a human donor in good health (CMV status not recorded). Some clones in this sample may be carry-over from other donors' samples. The rearrangement links TRBV28 to TRBJ2-7, with D perhaps TRBD1 (5 bases). This sample comprised cultured PBMCs, obtained from culture after CMV antigen stimulation. The CDR3 is CASSLKGLQVQYV. CDR3 DNA: TGTGCCAGCAGTCTCAAGGGTCTACAGGTGCAGTACGTC.